This is a list of T cell receptor beta chains from one sample in a study of beta chain features in type 1 diabetes. Profiling relied on immunoSEQ multiplex PCR, and the TCRdb table lists in-frame clones only, not all of them. This sample has under 20,000 clones, with approximately 50% found just once. The sample taken for sequencing was stem cell memory CD4+ T cells from blood. The receptor set was obtained from a woman between 18 and 29 years old in good health. Each CDR3 is given with its conserved first and last residue. The D gene is left open where the match is weak. Rows give clone size only sometimes, using once, few, many, or a class for an expanded clone.

j_gene	d_gene	abundance	v_gene	CDR3aa	CDR3nt
TRBJ1-1	NA	NA	TRBV19	CASSPNGGPGGAFF	TGTGCCAGTAGTCCCAACGGAGGGCCCGGTGGAGCTTTCTTC
TRBJ2-7	NA	NA	TRBV18	CASSPGRFFEAQYF	TGTGCCAGCTCACCAGGAAGGTTTTTTGAGGCGCAGTACTTC
TRBJ2-3	NA	NA	TRBV9	CASSASGGDTQYF	TGTGCCAGCAGCGCATCAGGCGGGGATACGCAGTATTTT
TRBJ1-1	NA	NA	TRBV6-1	CASSDLDTEAFF	TGTGCCAGCAGTGATCTCGACACTGAAGCTTTCTTT
TRBJ2-3	TRBD2	NA	TRBV7-2	CASSLGGGGAGDTQYF	TGTGCCAGCAGCTTAGGAGGCGGGGGGGCAGGGGATACGCAGTATTTT
TRBJ1-1	NA	few	TRBV6-1	CASSELISLNTEAFF	TGTGCCAGCAGTGAACTAATATCCCTGAACACTGAAGCTTTCTTT
TRBJ2-1	TRBD1	once	TRBV7-3	CASSSGQGAHEQFF	TGTGCCAGCAGCTCGGGACAGGGGGCCCATGAGCAGTTCTTC
TRBJ1-5	NA	NA	TRBV6-5	CASSRQGSNQPQHF	TGTGCCAGCAGTCGTCAGGGGAGCAATCAGCCCCAGCATTTT
TRBJ1-5	NA	NA	TRBV6-1	CASSPGHHSNQPQHF	TGTGCCAGCAGTCCGGGACACCATAGCAATCAGCCCCAGCATTTT
TRBJ2-1	TRBD1	NA	TRBV6-5	CASSRQGTEQFF	TGTGCCAGCAGTAGACAGGGGACTGAGCAGTTCTTC
TRBJ2-1	TRBD2	NA	TRBV5-1	CASSFLTSGRGYEQFF	TGCGCCAGCAGCTTCTTAACTAGCGGGAGGGGTTATGAGCAGTTCTTC
TRBJ2-3	TRBD2	NA	TRBV11-3	CASSPLAGGWTDTQYF	TGTGCCAGCAGCCCCCTAGCGGGAGGCTGGACAGATACGCAGTATTTT
TRBJ2-1	TRBD2	NA	TRBV2	CASSETGLAGTGNEQFF	TGTGCCAGCAGTGAAACGGGACTAGCGGGGACGGGGAATGAGCAGTTCTTC
TRBJ1-1	NA	once	TRBV5-1	CASSLSGVNTEAFF	TGCGCCAGCAGCTTGTCAGGGGTGAACACTGAAGCTTTCTTT
TRBJ2-1	NA	NA	TRBV5-4	CASSFGGFSSYNEQFF	TGTGCCAGCAGCTTTGGGGGCTTCAGCTCCTACAATGAGCAGTTCTTC
TRBJ1-5	TRBD1	NA	TRBV19	CASSIRGPYSNQPQHF	TGTGCCAGTAGTATAAGGGGGCCGTATAGCAATCAGCCCCAGCATTTT